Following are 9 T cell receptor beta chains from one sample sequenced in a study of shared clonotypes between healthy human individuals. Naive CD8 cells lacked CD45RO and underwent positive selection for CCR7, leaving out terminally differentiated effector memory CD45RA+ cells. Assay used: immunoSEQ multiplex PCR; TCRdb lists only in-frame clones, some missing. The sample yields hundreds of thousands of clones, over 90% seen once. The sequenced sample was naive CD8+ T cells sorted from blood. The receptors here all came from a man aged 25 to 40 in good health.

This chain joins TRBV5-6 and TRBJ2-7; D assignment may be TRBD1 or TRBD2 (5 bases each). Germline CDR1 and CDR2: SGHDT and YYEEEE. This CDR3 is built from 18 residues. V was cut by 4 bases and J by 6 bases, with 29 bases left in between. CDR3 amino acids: CASSRNRDGIRAFVEQYF. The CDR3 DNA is TGTGCCAGCAGCCGTAACCGGGACGGAATAAGGGCTTTTGTCGAGCAGTACTTC.

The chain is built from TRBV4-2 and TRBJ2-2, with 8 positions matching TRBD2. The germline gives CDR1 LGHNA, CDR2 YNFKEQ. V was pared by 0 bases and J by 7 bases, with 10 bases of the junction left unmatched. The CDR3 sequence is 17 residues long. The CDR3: CASSQEVRSGSNGELFF. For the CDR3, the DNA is TGTGCCAGCAGCCAAGAGGTACGGAGCGGGAGCAACGGGGAGCTGTTTTTT.

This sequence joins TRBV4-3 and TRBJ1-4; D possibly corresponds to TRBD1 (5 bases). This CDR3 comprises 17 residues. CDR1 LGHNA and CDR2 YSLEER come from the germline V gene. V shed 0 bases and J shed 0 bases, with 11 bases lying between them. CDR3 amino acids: CASSQDRVRATNEKLFF. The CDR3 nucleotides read TGCGCCAGCAGCCAAGATCGAGTCAGGGCAACTAATGAAAAACTGTTTTTT.

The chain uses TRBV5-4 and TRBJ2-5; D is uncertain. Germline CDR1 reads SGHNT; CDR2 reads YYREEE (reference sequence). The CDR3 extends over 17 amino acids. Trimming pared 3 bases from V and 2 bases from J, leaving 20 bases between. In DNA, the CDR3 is TGTGCCAGCAGCTCGAAAACCTCCGGCGAAGATCAAGAGACCCAGTACTTC. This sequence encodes CASSSKTSGEDQETQYF.

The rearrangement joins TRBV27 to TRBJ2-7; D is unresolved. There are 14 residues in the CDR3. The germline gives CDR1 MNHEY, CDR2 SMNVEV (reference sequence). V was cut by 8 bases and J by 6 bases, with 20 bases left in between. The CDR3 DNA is TGTGCCAGCCACATACTGGGAAAGAGCAGCGAGCAGTACTTC. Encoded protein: CASHILGKSSEQYF.

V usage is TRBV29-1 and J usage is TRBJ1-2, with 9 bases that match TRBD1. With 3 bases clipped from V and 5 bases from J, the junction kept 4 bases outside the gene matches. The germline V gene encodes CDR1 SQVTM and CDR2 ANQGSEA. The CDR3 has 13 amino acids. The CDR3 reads CSVETGGLYGYTF. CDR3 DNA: TGCAGCGTTGAGACAGGGGGGTTATATGGCTACACCTTC.

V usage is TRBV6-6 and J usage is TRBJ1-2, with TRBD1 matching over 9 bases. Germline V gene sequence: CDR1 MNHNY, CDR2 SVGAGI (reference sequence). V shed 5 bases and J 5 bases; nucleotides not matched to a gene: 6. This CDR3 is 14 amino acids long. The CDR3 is CASSKQGASYGYTF. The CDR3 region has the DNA TGTGCCAGCAGTAAACAGGGGGCCAGTTATGGCTACACCTTC.

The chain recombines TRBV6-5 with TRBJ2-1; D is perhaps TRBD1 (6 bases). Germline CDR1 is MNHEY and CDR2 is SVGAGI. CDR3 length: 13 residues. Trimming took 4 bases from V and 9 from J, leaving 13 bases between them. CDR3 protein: CASSFTSGAEQFF. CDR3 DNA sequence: TGTGCCAGCAGTTTTACATCAGGGGCTGAGCAGTTCTTC.

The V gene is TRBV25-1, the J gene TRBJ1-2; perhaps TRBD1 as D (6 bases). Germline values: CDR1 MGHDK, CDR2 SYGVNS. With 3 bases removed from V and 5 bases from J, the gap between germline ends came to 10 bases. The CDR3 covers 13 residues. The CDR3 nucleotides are TGTGCCAGCAGTGAGTTAGGGGGGTATGGCTACACCTTC. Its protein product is CASSELGGYGYTF.